This T cell receptor beta chain was sequenced in a study of beta chain features in type 1 diabetes. Study summary: No age, gender or cell yield differences were seen between patients and healthy donors. Study-wide findings and caveats: When cDNA is sequenced, cells with high TCR expression could be over-represented. Among patients, naive, central memory and Treg TCRB repertoires appeared more similar than among healthy donors.

There are a few counts of this clone. The target antigen is unknown. Trimming pared 0 bases from V and 5 bases from J, leaving 10 bases between. Germline CDR1 and CDR2: SGHVS and FNYEAQ. There are 14 residues in the CDR3. The authors reverse transcribed all of the isolated RNA, so sequencing captured expressed TCRB transcripts. TCRdb's copy holds only in-frame clones and misses some; the assay was immunoSEQ multiplex PCR. The sample holds 810,000 or so clones; roughly a sixth are singletons and the top ten take 0.02% to 0.03%. The source of this sequence is a woman younger than 30 in good health. Sequenced sample: naive CD4+ T cells from blood. The gene calls are TRBV7-6 and TRBJ2-5, with D unresolved. This CDR3 is CASSLAPRRETQYF. In DNA form, the CDR3 reads TGTGCCAGCAGCTTAGCGCCGCGGCGCGAGACCCAGTACTTC.